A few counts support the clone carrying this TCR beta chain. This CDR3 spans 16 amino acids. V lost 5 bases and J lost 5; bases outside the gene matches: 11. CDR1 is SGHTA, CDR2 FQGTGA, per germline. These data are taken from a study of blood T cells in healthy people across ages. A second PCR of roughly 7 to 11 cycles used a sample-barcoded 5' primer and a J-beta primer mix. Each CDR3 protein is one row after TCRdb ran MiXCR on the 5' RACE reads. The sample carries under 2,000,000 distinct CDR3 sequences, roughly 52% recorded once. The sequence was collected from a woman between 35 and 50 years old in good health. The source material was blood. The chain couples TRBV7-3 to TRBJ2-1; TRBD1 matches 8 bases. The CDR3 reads CASSRARTGPDNEQFF. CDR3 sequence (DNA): TGTGCCAGCAGCCGGGCGAGGACAGGGCCGGACAATGAGCAGTTCTTC.